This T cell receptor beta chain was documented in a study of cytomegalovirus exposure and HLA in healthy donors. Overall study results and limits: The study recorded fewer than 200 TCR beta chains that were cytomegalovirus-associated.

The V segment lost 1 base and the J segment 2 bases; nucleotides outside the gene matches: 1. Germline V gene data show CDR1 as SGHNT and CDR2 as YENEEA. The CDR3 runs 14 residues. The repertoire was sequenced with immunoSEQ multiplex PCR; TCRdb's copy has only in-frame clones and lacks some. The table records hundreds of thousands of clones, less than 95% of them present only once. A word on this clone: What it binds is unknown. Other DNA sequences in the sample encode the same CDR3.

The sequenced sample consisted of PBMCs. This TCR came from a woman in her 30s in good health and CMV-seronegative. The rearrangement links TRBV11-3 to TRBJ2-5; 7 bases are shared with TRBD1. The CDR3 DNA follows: TGTGCCAGCAGCTTAGGGACAGGACAAGAGACCCAGTACTTC. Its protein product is CASSLGTGQETQYF.